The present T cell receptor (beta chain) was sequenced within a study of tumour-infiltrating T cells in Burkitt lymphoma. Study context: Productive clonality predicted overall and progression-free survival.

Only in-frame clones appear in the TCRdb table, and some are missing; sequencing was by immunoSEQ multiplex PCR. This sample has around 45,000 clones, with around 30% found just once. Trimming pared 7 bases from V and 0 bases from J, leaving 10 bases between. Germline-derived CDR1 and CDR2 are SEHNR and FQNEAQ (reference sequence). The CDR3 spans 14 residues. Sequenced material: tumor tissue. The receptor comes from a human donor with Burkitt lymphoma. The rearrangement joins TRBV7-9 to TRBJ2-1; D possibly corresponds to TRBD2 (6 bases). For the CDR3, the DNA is TGTGCCAGCACCTACGGGAGCTCCTACAATGAGCAGTTCTTC. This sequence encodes CASTYGSSYNEQFF.